This is a list of T cell receptor beta chains from one sample in a study of blood T cell repertoires in COVID-19. Produced via immunoSEQ multiplex PCR; TCRdb's table is partial and in-frame only. In the table there are roughly 16,000 clones, 85% to 90% of which are singletons. Sequenced input: peripheral blood. The receptors were sampled from a human donor in a cohort sampled during active COVID-19. The CDR3 runs from the conserved cysteine through the conserved F or W.

j_gene: TRBJ2-7; v_gene: TRBV7-9; CDR3aa: CASTQEGGWGTSYEQYF
j_gene: TRBJ1-6; v_gene: TRBV14; CDR3aa: CASSQVGQGLNSPLHF
j_gene: TRBJ1-2; v_gene: TRBV27; CDR3aa: CASSFARNYGYTF
j_gene: TRBJ2-1; v_gene: TRBV4-3; CDR3aa: CASSQDRFGGRDEQFF
j_gene: TRBJ2-5; v_gene: TRBV5-1; CDR3aa: CASSRDRQETQYF
j_gene: TRBJ2-3; v_gene: TRBV5-1; CDR3aa: CASSRYRDTRHTERTDTQYF
j_gene: TRBJ1-2; v_gene: TRBV19; CDR3aa: CASMETGTSYGYTF
j_gene: TRBJ1-4; v_gene: TRBV4-2; CDR3aa: CASSQDRGYNEKLFF
j_gene: TRBJ1-2; v_gene: TRBV27; CDR3aa: CASSLNREYGYTF
j_gene: TRBJ1-1; v_gene: TRBV7-6; CDR3aa: CASSLAGRGSEAFF
j_gene: TRBJ2-5; v_gene: TRBV7-9; CDR3aa: CASRGLAGKETQYF
j_gene: TRBJ1-5; v_gene: TRBV18; CDR3aa: CASSPVKAGNQPQHF
j_gene: TRBJ1-2; v_gene: TRBV7-2; CDR3aa: CASSLAMRAIGYTF
j_gene: TRBJ1-5; v_gene: TRBV12-3/TRBV12-4; CDR3aa: CASSWTGDQPQHF
j_gene: TRBJ2-3; v_gene: TRBV18; CDR3aa: CASSPARLAGASSTDTQYF
j_gene: TRBJ2-3; v_gene: TRBV29-1; CDR3aa: CSVGRTGPDTQYF
j_gene: TRBJ2-4; v_gene: TRBV27; CDR3aa: CASSSTSGGAYFIQYF
j_gene: TRBJ2-7; v_gene: TRBV5-6; CDR3aa: CASSLRGQGASRHYEQYF
j_gene: TRBJ2-1; v_gene: TRBV10-1; CDR3aa: CASSESIGGAYNEQFF
j_gene: TRBJ2-2; v_gene: TRBV11-3; CDR3aa: CASSASNVGTGELFF
j_gene: TRBJ2-7; v_gene: TRBV15; CDR3aa: CATSPNPGTGVYEQYF
j_gene: TRBJ2-2; v_gene: TRBV11-1; CDR3aa: CASSRPGGELFF
j_gene: TRBJ1-1; v_gene: TRBV11-1; CDR3aa: CASSLWTGPNTEAFF
j_gene: TRBJ1-2; v_gene: TRBV9; CDR3aa: CASSRTGLYGYTF
j_gene: TRBJ2-1; v_gene: TRBV9; CDR3aa: CASSVGYLERGAYNEQFF
j_gene: TRBJ1-5; v_gene: TRBV19; CDR3aa: CASSIEWEVGYQPQHF
j_gene: TRBJ1-1; v_gene: TRBV19; CDR3aa: CASSQIRAGEAFF
j_gene: TRBJ2-3; v_gene: TRBV19; CDR3aa: CASSSGVGTDTQYF